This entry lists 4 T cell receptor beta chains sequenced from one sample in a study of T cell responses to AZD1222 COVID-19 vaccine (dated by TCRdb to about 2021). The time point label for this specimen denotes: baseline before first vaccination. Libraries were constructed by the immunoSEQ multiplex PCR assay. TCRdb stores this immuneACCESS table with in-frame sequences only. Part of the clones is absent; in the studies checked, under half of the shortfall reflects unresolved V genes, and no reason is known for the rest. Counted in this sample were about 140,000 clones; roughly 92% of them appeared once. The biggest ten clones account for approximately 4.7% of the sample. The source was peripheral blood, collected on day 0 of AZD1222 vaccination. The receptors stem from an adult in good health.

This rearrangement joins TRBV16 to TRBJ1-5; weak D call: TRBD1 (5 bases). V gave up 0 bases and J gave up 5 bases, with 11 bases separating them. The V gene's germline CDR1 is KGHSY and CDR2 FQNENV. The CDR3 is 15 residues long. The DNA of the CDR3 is TGTGCCAGCAGCCAATCCGTAGGGGATGATCAGCCCCAGCATTTT. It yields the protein CASSQSVGDDQPQHF.

The CDR3 DNA reads TGTGCCACCAGCAGTACCTTGGGGGTCATCTCTGGAAACACCATATATTTT. This gives the protein CATSSTLGVISGNTIYF. This chain connects TRBV15 to TRBJ1-3; D possibly corresponds to TRBD1 (5 bases). The CDR3 length is 17 residues. Trimming removed 3 bases at V and 0 bases at J, with 15 bases between. Germline V CDR1 and CDR2: LNHNV, YYDKDF (reference sequence).

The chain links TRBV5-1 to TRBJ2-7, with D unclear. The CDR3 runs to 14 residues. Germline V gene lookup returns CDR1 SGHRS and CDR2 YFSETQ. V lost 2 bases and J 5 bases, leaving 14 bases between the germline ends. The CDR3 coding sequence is TGCGCCAGCAGCTTTGGTCTAGAAACTAACGAGCAGTACTTC. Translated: CASSFGLETNEQYF. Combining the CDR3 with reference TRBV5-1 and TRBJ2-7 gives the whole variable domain KAGVTQTPRYLIKTRGQQVTLSCSPISGHRSVSWYQQTPGQGLQFLFEYFSETQRNKGNFPGRFSGRQFSNSRSEMNVSTLELGDSALYLCASSFGLETNEQYFGPGTRLTVT.

This chain's CDR3 is CASTDRDFGEQYF. The CDR3 DNA sequence: TGTGCCAGTACCGACAGGGACTTCGGCGAGCAGTACTTC. The chain links TRBV19 to TRBJ2-7, with a tentative D call TRBD1 (7 bases). The V and J ends lost 7 bases and 6 bases respectively, with 16 bases between them. Germline CDR1 reads LNHDA; CDR2 reads SQIVND (reference sequence). The CDR3 sequence is 13 residues long.